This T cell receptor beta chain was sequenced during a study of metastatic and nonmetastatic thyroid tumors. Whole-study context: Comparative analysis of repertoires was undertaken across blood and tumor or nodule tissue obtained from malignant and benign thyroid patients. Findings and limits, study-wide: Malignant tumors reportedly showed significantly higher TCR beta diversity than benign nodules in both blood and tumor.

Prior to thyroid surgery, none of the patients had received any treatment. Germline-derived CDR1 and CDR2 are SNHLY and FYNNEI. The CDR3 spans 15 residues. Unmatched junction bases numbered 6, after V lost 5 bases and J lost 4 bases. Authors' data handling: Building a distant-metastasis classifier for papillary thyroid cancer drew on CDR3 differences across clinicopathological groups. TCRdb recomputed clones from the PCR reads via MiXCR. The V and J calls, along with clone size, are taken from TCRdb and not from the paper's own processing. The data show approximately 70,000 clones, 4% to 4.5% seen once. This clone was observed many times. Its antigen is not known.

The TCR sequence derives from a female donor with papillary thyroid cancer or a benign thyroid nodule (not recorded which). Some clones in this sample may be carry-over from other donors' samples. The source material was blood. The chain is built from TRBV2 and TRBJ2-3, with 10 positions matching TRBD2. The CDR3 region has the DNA TGTGCCAGCAGTCGGCTAGCGGGAGCATCAGATACGCAGTATTTT. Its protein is CASSRLAGASDTQYF. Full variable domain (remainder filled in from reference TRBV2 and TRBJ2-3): EPEVTQTPSHQVTQMGQEVILRCVPISNHLYFYWYRQILGQKVEFLVSFYNNEISEKSEIFDDQFSVERPDGSNFTLKIRSTKLEDSAMYFCASSRLAGASDTQYFGPGTRLTVL.